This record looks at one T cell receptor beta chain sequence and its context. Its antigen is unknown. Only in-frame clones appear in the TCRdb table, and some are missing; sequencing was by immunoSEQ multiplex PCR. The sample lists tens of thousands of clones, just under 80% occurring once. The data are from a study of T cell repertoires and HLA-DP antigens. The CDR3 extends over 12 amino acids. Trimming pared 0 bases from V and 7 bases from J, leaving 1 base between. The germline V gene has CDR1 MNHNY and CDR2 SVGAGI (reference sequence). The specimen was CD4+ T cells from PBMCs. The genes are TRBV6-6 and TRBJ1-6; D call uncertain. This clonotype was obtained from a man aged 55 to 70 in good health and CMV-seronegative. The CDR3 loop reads CASSYSNSPLHF. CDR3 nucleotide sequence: TGTGCCAGCAGTTACTCCAATTCACCCCTCCACTTT.